This T cell receptor (beta chain) was captured by sequencing in a study of identical twins. Broader study findings: Within cord blood, abundant beta clonotypes carried fewer insertions, but memory repertoires showed no such trend.

CDR1 and CDR2 from the germline V gene are MNHNS and SASEGT. Trimming took 4 bases from V and 4 from J, leaving 13 bases between them. This CDR3 spans 14 amino acids. A single record per CDR3 protein comes from TCRdb applying MiXCR to the 5' RACE reads. This sample yields about 720,000 distinct CDR3 sequences, of which approximately 18% are seen a single time; 10% to 15% belongs to the top ten. A remark on this clonotype: Its target is unknown.

The data were also submitted as part of a second study, on T cells expressing NK-cell markers.

V usage is TRBV6-1 and J usage is TRBJ2-5; no definite D call. This TCR derives from a woman younger than 30 in good health. Sequencing used PBMCs. The CDR3 sequence: CASSVMGIRETQYF. The CDR3 coding sequence is TGTGCCAGCAGTGTAATGGGAATTAGAGAGACCCAGTACTTC.